The sequence of this T cell receptor (beta chain) was determined in a study of blood T cells in healthy people across ages. The CDR3 is 15 amino acids. V gave up 5 bases and J gave up 3 bases; unmatched junction bases: 9. PCR was performed a second time for about 6 to 12 cycles using a sample-barcoded 5' primer and a J-beta primer mix. TCRdb itself ran the 5' RACE reads through MiXCR, one entry per CDR3 protein. The sample contains about 800,000 distinct CDR3 sequences, 46% of which appear only once. PBMCs were isolated at a quantity of at least 7 million per sample. The source of this sequence is a man at least 80 years old in good health. Sequencing was done on a sample of blood. This chain joins TRBV12-3 or TRBV12-4 and TRBJ2-7, with 8 bases fitting TRBD1. The CDR3 region is CASSLPGQEIYEQYF. The CDR3 DNA follows: TGTGCCAGCAGTCTACCGGGACAGGAGATCTACGAGCAGTACTTC.